The clone carrying this T cell receptor beta chain was seen more than once but under ten times. Its antigen remains unidentified. The sample belongs to a study of T cell repertoires in cytomegalovirus infection. TCRdb reprocessed the reads via MiXCR and lists one record per CDR3 protein. This sample has under 200,000 distinct CDR3 sequences, with about a fifth found just once. This sequence was found in a human donor in good health (CMV status not recorded). Some clones in this sample may be carry-over from other donors' samples. The specimen comprised CD8+ T cells from cultured PBMCs, sampled from culture after CMV antigen stimulation.

The CDR3 nucleotides are TGTGCCAGCAGTGTAGGGTTTTACGAGCAGTACTTC. Translated, it gives CASSVGFYEQYF. This chain joins TRBV6-2 or TRBV6-3 and TRBJ2-7; D is ambiguous. V was pared by 5 bases and J by 4 bases, with 9 bases between. The CDR3 is made up of 12 amino acids. Germline V lookup: CDR1 MNHEY, CDR2 SVGEGT.